This T cell receptor (beta chain) was sequenced in a study of blood T cell repertoires in COVID-19. Study-wide background: COVID-19 samples from acute and convalescent phases originated in the United States, Italy and Spain.

Repertoires were generated with immunoSEQ multiplex PCR, while TCRdb's copy carries only in-frame clones and drops some. The table lists roughly 230,000 clones, more than 75% of them singletons, with 6.6% in the top ten. This CDR3 is 15 amino acids long. Looked up from germline, CDR1 is MDHEN and CDR2 is SYDVKM. V shed 6 bases and J 7 bases; nucleotides not matched to a gene: 14. The study drew participants aged roughly 18 to 95 years from 24 US areas. The receptor's source is a woman in her forties or fifties who had been exposed to COVID-19. The sample comprised PBMCs or T cells enriched from blood (not recorded which). The chain employs TRBV28 and TRBJ2-7, with 8 bases fitting TRBD2. CDR3 in amino acids: CASSQTGRGVQEQYF. DNA for the CDR3: TGTGCCAGCAGCCAGACGGGGCGGGGGGTTCAAGAGCAGTACTTC.